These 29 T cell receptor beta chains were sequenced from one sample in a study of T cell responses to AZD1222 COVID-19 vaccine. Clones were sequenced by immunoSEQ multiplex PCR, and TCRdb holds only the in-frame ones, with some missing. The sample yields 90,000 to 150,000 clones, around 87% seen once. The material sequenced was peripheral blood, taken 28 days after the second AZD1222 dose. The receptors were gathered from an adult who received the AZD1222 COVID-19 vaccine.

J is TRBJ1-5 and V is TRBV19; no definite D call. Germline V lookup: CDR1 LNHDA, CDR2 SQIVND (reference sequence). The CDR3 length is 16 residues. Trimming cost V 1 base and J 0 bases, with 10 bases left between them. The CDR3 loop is CASSIGADYSNQPQHF. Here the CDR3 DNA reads TGTGCCAGTAGTATAGGGGCGGATTATAGCAATCAGCCCCAGCATTTT.

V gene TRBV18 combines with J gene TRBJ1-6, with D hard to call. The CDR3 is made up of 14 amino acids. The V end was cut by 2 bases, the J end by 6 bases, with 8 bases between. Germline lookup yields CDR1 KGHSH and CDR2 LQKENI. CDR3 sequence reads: CASSPKGSNSPLHF. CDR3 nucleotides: TGTGCCAGCTCACCAAAGGGAAGTAATTCACCCCTCCACTTT.

The DNA of the CDR3 is TGTGCCAGCAGTTTTTACGCTGAAGCTTTCTTT. Its protein is CASSFYAEAFF. V gene TRBV12-3 or TRBV12-4 combines with J gene TRBJ1-1; D is ambiguous. The ends were cut back, 3 bases at V and 6 bases at J, with 5 bases in the middle. This CDR3 spans 11 amino acids.

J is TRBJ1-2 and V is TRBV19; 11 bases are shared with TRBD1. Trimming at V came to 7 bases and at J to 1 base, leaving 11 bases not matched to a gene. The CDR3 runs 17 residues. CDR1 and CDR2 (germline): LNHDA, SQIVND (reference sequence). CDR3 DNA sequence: TGTGCCAGTACCTATACAGGACAGGGGGCGGTTAACTATGGCTACACCTTC. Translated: CASTYTGQGAVNYGYTF.

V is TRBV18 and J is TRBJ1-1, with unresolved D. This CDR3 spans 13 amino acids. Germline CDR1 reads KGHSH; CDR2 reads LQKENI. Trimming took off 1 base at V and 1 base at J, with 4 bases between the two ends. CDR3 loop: CASSPQQNTEAFF. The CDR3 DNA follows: TGTGCCAGCTCACCACAGCAGAACACTGAAGCTTTCTTT.

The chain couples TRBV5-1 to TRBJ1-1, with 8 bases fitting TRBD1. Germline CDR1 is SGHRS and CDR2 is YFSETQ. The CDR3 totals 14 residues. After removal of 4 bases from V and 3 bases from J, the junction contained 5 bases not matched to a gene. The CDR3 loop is CASSPGTGHTEAFF. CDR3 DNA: TGCGCCAGCAGCCCGGGGACAGGTCACACTGAAGCTTTCTTT.

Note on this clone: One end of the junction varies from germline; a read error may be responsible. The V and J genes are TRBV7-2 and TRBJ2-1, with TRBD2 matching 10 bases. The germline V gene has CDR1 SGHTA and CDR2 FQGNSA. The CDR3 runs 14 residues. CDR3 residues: CASSLAGAYNEQFF. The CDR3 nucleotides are TGTGCCAGCAGCCTAGCGGGGGCTTACAATGAGCAGTTCTTC.

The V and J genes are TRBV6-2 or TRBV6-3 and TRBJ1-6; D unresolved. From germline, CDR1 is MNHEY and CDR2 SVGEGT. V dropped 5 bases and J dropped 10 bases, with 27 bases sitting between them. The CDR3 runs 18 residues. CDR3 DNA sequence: TGTGCCAGCAGTCAGATACCGACTCAAACGTCCCTCAAGTCACCCCTCCACTTT. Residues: CASSQIPTQTSLKSPLHF.

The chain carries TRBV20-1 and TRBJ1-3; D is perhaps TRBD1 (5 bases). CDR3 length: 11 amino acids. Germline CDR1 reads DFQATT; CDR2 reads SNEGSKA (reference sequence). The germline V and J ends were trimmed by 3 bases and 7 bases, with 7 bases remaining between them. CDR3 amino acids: CSASRGNTIYF. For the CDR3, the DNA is TGCAGTGCTAGTCGGGGGAACACCATATATTTT.

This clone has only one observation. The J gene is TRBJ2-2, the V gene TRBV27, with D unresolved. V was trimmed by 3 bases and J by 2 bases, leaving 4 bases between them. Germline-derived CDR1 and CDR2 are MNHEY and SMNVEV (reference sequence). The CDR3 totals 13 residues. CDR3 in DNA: TGTGCCAGCAGTTTCCCCAACACCGGGGAGCTGTTTTTT. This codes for CASSFPNTGELFF.

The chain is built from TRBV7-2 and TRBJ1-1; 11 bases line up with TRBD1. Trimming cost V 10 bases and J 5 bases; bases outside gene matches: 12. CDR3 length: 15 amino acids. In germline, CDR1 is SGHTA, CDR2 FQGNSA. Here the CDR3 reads CATGQGATRGTEAFF. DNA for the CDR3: TGTGCCACCGGACAGGGGGCCACAAGGGGGACTGAAGCTTTCTTT.

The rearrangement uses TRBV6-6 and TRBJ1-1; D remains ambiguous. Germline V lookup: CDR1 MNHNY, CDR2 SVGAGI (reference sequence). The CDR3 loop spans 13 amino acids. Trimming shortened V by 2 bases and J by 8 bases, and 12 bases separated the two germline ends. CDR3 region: CASSYPVGKEAFF. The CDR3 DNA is TGTGCCAGCAGTTACCCGGTGGGGAAGGAAGCTTTCTTT.

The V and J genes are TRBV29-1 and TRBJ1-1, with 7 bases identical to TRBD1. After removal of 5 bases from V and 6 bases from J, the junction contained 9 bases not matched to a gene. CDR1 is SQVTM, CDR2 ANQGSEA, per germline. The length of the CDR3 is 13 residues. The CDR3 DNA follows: TGCAGCGTTTGGGACAGAGGCGGATCTGAAGCTTTCTTT. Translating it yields CSVWDRGGSEAFF. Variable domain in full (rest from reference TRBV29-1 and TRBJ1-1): SAVISQKPSRDICQRGTSLTIQCQVDSQVTMMFWYRQQPGQSLTLIATANQGSEATYESGFVIDKFPISRPNLTFSTLTVSNMSPEDSSIYLCSVWDRGGSEAFFGQGTRLTVV.

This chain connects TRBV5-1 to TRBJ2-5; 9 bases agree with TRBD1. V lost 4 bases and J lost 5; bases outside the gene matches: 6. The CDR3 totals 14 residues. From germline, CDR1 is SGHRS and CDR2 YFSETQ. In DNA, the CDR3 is TGCGCCAGCAGCCCTACAGGGGGCGCGGAGACCCAGTACTTC. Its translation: CASSPTGGAETQYF.

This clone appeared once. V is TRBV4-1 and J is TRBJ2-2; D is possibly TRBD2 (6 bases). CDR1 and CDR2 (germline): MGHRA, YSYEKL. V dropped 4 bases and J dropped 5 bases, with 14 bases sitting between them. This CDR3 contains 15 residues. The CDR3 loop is CASSPPLGGTGELFF. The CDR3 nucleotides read TGCGCCAGCAGCCCTCCTTTAGGAGGGACCGGGGAGCTGTTTTTT.

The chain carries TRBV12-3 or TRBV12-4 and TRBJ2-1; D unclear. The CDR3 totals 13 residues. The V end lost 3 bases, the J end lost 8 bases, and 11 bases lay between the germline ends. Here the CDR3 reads CASSLSLFDEQFF. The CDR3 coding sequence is TGTGCCAGCAGTTTGTCTCTCTTCGATGAGCAGTTCTTC.

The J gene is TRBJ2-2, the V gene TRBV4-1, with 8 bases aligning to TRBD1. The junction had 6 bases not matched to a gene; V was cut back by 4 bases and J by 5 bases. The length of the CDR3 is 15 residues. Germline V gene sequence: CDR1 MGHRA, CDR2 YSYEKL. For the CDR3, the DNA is TGCGCCAGCAGCCCCACAGGGGGATTTACCGGGGAGCTGTTTTTT. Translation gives CASSPTGGFTGELFF.

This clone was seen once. For the CDR3, the DNA is TGTGCCAGCAGTGAAAGGGGGACAGGGGTAGACACCATATATTTT. This translates into CASSERGTGVDTIYF. V usage is TRBV6-1 and J usage is TRBJ1-3; 10 bases agree with TRBD1. Germline V CDR1 and CDR2: MNHNS, SASEGT. The length of the CDR3 is 15 residues. J lost 8 bases, V lost 2 bases, and 6 bases had no gene match.

The CDR3 region is CATSRDRQGGDTQYF. CDR3 sequence (DNA): TGTGCCACCAGCAGAGATAGGCAGGGGGGAGATACGCAGTATTTT. The chain is built from TRBV15 and TRBJ2-3, with D maybe TRBD1 (7 bases). Germline CDR1 LNHNV, CDR2 YYDKDF (reference sequence). The CDR3 spans 15 residues. The V end lost 0 bases, the J end lost 5 bases, and 12 bases lay between the germline ends.

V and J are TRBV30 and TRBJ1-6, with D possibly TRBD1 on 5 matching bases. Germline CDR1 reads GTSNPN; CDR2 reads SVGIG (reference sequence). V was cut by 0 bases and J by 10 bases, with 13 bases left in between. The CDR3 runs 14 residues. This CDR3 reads CAWSVWRGGSPLHF. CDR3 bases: TGTGCCTGGAGTGTTTGGAGGGGTGGATCACCCCTCCACTTT.

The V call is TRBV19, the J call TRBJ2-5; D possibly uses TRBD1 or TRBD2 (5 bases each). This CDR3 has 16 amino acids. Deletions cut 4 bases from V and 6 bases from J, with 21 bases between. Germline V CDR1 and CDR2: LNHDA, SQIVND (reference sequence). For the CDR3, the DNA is TGTGCCAGTAGTAAATTAACCGGGACGCCCCGCCAGACCCAGTACTTC. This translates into CASSKLTGTPRQTQYF.

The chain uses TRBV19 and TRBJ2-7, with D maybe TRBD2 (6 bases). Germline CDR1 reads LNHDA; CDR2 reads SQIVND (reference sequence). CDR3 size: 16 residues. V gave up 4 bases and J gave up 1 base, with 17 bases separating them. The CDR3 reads CASSNHATRGSYEQYF. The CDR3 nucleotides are TGTGCCAGTAGTAATCATGCGACTAGGGGTTCCTACGAGCAGTACTTC.

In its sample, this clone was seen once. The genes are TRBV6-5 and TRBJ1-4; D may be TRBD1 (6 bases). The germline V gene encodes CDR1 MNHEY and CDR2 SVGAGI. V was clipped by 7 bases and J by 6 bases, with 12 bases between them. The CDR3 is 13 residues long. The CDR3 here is CASNLQGHEKLFF. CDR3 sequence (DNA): TGTGCCAGCAACCTTCAGGGGCATGAAAAACTGTTTTTT.

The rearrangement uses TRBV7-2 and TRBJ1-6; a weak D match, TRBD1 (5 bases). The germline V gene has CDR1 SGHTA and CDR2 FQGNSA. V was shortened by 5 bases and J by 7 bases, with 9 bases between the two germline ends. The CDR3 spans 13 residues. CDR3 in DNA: TGTGCCAGCAGCCTCGACAGAAATTCACCCCTCCACTTT. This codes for CASSLDRNSPLHF.

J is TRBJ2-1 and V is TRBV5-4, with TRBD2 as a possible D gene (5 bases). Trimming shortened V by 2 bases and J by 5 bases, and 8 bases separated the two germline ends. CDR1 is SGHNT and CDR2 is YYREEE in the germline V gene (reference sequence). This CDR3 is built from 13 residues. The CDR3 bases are TGTGCCAGCAGCTTCGGGGTTGACAATGAGCAGTTCTTC. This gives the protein CASSFGVDNEQFF.

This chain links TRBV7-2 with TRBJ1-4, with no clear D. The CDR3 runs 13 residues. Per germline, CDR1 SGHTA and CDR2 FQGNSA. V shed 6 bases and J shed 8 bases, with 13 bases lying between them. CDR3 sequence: CASSSRIWEKLFF. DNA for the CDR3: TGTGCCAGCAGTTCTAGGATTTGGGAAAAACTGTTTTTT.

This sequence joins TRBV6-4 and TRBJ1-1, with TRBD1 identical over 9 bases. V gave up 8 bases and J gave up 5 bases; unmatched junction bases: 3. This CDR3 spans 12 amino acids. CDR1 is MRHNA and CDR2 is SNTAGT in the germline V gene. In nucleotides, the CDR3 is TGTGCCAGCCGGGACAGGGATACTGAAGCTTTCTTT. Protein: CASRDRDTEAFF.

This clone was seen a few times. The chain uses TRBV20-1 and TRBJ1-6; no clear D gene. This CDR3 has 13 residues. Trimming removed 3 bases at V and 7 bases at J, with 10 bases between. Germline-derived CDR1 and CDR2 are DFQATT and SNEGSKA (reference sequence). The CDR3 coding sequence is TGCAGTGCTAGTATGCCCGGGAATTCACCCCTCCACTTT. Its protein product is CSASMPGNSPLHF.

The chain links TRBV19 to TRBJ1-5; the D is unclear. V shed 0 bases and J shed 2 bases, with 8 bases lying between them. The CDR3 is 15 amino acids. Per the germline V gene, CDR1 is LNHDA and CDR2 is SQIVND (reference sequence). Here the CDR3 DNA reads TGTGCCAGTAGTATAGAGGGCTACGGCAATCAGCCCCAGCATTTT. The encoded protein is CASSIEGYGNQPQHF.